The 21 T cell receptor beta chains below all came from one sample that was sequenced in a study of shared clonotypes between healthy human individuals. Clones were sequenced by immunoSEQ multiplex PCR, and TCRdb holds only the in-frame ones, with some missing. The sample lists some 1.4 million clones, around 97% occurring once. The sample comprised naive CD4+ T cells sorted from blood. Noted subset: CD45RA+ positively selected. These receptors were obtained from a man younger than 45 in good health.

The chain recombines TRBV28 with TRBJ2-1; tentative D call: TRBD1 (6 bases). Germline CDR1 MDHEN, CDR2 SYDVKM. The CDR3 is made up of 17 amino acids. With 5 bases removed from V and 1 base from J, the gap between germline ends came to 18 bases. The CDR3 protein is CASSPTGMGTSYNEQFF. In DNA form, the CDR3 reads TGTGCCAGCAGTCCCACAGGGATGGGAACATCCTACAATGAGCAGTTCTTC.

The CDR3 DNA follows: TGTGCCAGCAGCTTAGTAGGCCTATTAAATGTCAATGAGCAGTTCTTC. Its protein is CASSLVGLLNVNEQFF. This chain links TRBV7-8 with TRBJ2-1; D is unclear. The CDR3 runs to 16 residues. CDR1 and CDR2 (germline): SGHVS, FQNEAQ. V lost 1 base and J 6 bases, leaving 16 bases between the germline ends.

The V and J genes are TRBV27 and TRBJ2-5; D gene uncertain. Germline assignment: CDR1 MNHEY and CDR2 SMNVEV (reference sequence). V was cut by 0 bases and J by 2 bases, with 7 bases left in between. The CDR3 sequence is 14 residues long. CDR3: CASSLSVTQETQYF. For the CDR3, the DNA is TGTGCCAGCAGTTTATCGGTGACTCAAGAGACCCAGTACTTC.

V is TRBV7-3 and J is TRBJ2-2; TRBD2 agrees at 7 bases. The CDR3 contains 16 residues. J was trimmed by 2 bases and V by 1 base; bases with no gene match: 4. Germline V gene lookup returns CDR1 SGHTA and CDR2 FQGTGA. CDR3 DNA sequence: TGTGCCAGCAGCTTAAAGGGCGGGAGCAACACCGGGGAGCTGTTTTTT. As protein: CASSLKGGSNTGELFF. The entire variable domain, with the rest obtained from reference TRBV7-3 and TRBJ2-2, is as follows: GAGVSQTPSNKVTEKGKYVELRCDPISGHTALYWYRQSLGQGPEFLIYFQGTGAADDSGLPNDRFFAVRPEGSVSTLKIQRTERGDSAVYLCASSLKGGSNTGELFFGEGSRLTVL.

The V and J genes are TRBV19 and TRBJ2-3, with unresolved D. V lost 6 bases to trimming and J lost 4 bases, with 11 bases between them. The germline V gene encodes CDR1 LNHDA and CDR2 SQIVND (reference sequence). CDR3 length equals 13 residues. The chain's CDR3 is CASSVRAADTQYF. The CDR3 region has the DNA TGTGCCAGTAGCGTCCGGGCGGCAGATACGCAGTATTTT.

The chain carries TRBV10-2 and TRBJ2-5; no reliable D call. Between the trimmed V and J ends, which lost 6 bases and 7 bases, there was a span of 12 bases. Germline V lookup: CDR1 WSHSY, CDR2 SAAADI. The CDR3 length is 12 residues. Written as DNA, the CDR3 is TGCGCCAGCAGCTCCTCAAGAGCGACCCAGTACTTC. It yields the protein CASSSSRATQYF.

CDR3 amino acids: CASSLARSGLETQYF. The CDR3 DNA sequence: TGCGCCAGCAGCTTGGCCCGGTCAGGGCTAGAGACCCAGTACTTC. The rearrangement uses TRBV5-1 and TRBJ2-5; D is perhaps TRBD1 (5 bases). The CDR3 is 15 amino acids. Between the trimmed V and J ends, which lost 0 bases and 4 bases, there was a span of 13 bases. Germline V gene data show CDR1 as SGHRS and CDR2 as YFSETQ.

V gene TRBV5-4 combines with J gene TRBJ2-7; D is perhaps TRBD1 (7 bases). This CDR3 contains 15 residues. V was cut by 4 bases and J by 1 base, with 15 bases left in between. Germline V gene sequence: CDR1 SGHNT, CDR2 YYREEE (reference sequence). The CDR3 region has the DNA TGTGCCAGCAGCCGCAGGGGGGAGCGTTCCTACGAGCAGTACTTC. It codes for CASSRRGERSYEQYF.

The V gene is TRBV28, the J gene TRBJ2-7; 9 bases fit TRBD1. The J segment lost 8 bases and the V segment lost 6 bases, leaving 14 bases of the junction unmatched. Germline V gene lookup returns CDR1 MDHEN and CDR2 SYDVKM. CDR3 length: 15 residues. The CDR3 is CASRTPGTGSVQQYF. The CDR3 nucleotides are TGTGCCAGCAGGACCCCCGGGACAGGGTCTGTTCAGCAGTACTTC.

The chain recombines TRBV4-1 with TRBJ2-7, with 8 bases aligning to TRBD2. The trim removed 0 bases at V and 6 bases at J, leaving 10 bases unmatched. Germline-derived CDR1 and CDR2 are MGHRA and YSYEKL. The CDR3 totals 16 residues. The CDR3 DNA is TGCGCCAGCAGCCAAGAGCGGACTAGCTCCCACGGCGAGCAGTACTTC. Its protein is CASSQERTSSHGEQYF.

The chain joins TRBV5-1 to TRBJ2-5; D may be TRBD2 (5 bases). Trimming pared 5 bases from V and 4 bases from J, leaving 15 bases between. Germline V gene data show CDR1 as SGHRS and CDR2 as YFSETQ. There are 14 residues in the CDR3. The CDR3 DNA reads TGCGCCAGCAGTTGGGTGTCAGAGGGAGAGACCCAGTACTTC. Amino acids: CASSWVSEGETQYF.

The J gene is TRBJ2-2, the V gene TRBV9, with D unresolved. This CDR3 comprises 17 residues. V dropped 3 bases and J dropped 6 bases, with 21 bases sitting between them. In germline, CDR1 is SGDLS, CDR2 YYNGEE. CDR3 protein: CASSAEFRLPGAGELFF. The DNA of the CDR3 is TGTGCCAGCAGCGCAGAGTTCCGACTGCCTGGGGCCGGGGAGCTGTTTTTT.

This chain joins TRBV11-2 and TRBJ2-3; 8 bases align to TRBD1. Trimming at V came to 6 bases and at J to 0 bases, leaving 8 bases not matched to a gene. The germline CDR1 and CDR2 sequences are SGHAT and FQNNGV. This CDR3 region has 16 residues. The CDR3 is CASRLRTGPSTDTQYF. DNA of the CDR3: TGTGCCAGCAGATTACGGACAGGGCCTAGCACAGATACGCAGTATTTT.

The chain carries TRBV7-9 and TRBJ2-2, with D unresolved. The CDR3 spans 12 residues. Between the trimmed V and J ends, which lost 5 bases and 7 bases, there was a span of 8 bases. Germline lookup yields CDR1 SEHNR and CDR2 FQNEAQ (reference sequence). Here the CDR3 reads CASSRVIGELFF. CDR3 nucleotides: TGTGCCAGCAGCAGGGTGATCGGGGAGCTGTTTTTT. The whole variable domain, filled in from reference TRBV7-9 and TRBJ2-2, reads DTGVSQNPRHKITKRGQNVTFRCDPISEHNRLYWYRQTLGQGPEFLTYFQNEAQLEKSRLLSDRFSAERPKGSFSTLEIQRTEQGDSAMYLCASSRVIGELFFGEGSRLTVL.

V is TRBV28 and J is TRBJ2-1, with TRBD2 as a possible D gene (6 bases). Trimming shortened V by 1 base and J by 3 bases, and 16 bases separated the two germline ends. The CDR3 totals 17 residues. Per germline, CDR1 MDHEN and CDR2 SYDVKM. CDR3 sequence (DNA): TGTGCCAGCAGTTTATACGGGGTCGGCGGGAACTACAATGAGCAGTTCTTC. Translation: CASSLYGVGGNYNEQFF.

The chain has TRBV6-5 and TRBJ1-2; no clear D. This CDR3 has 15 residues. The germline V gene encodes CDR1 MNHEY and CDR2 SVGAGI. Trimming removed 6 bases at V and 8 bases at J, with 22 bases between. CDR3 in amino acids: CASRDSGRPVIGYTF. CDR3 sequence (DNA): TGTGCCAGCAGAGACTCTGGCAGACCGGTTATAGGCTACACCTTC.

The chain employs TRBV18 and TRBJ2-7, with 11 positions matching TRBD1. J lost 2 bases, V lost 0 bases, and 9 bases had no gene match. Germline CDR1 reads KGHSH; CDR2 reads LQKENI. The CDR3 contains 18 residues. The CDR3: CASSPPVGQGALPYEQYF. DNA for the CDR3: TGTGCCAGCTCACCACCCGTAGGACAGGGGGCACTCCCCTACGAGCAGTACTTC.

This chain joins TRBV5-1 and TRBJ2-6; unclear D gene. The CDR3 consists of 15 residues. V was pared by 0 bases and J by 0 bases, with 4 bases between. The germline V gene encodes CDR1 SGHRS and CDR2 YFSETQ. CDR3 coding DNA: TGCGCCAGCAGCTTGGGACACTCTGGGGCCAACGTCCTGACTTTC. Residues: CASSLGHSGANVLTF.

CDR3 coding DNA: TGCGCCAGCAGTCCAGGGGGCTATACTGAAGCTTTCTTT. It yields the protein CASSPGGYTEAFF. The rearrangement uses TRBV10-2 and TRBJ1-1; 8 bases map to TRBD1. The CDR3 totals 13 residues. Germline V gives CDR1 WSHSY, CDR2 SAAADI. V shed 5 bases and J 5 bases; nucleotides not matched to a gene: 4.

This clone was recorded only once. This rearrangement joins TRBV7-8 to TRBJ1-1, with 9 bases fitting TRBD1. The CDR3 sequence is 16 residues long. The junction had 8 bases not matched to a gene; V was cut back by 5 bases and J by 1 base. Per germline, CDR1 SGHVS and CDR2 FQNEAQ. This CDR3 is CASSPRDRASNTEAFF. The DNA of the CDR3 is TGTGCCAGCAGCCCGCGGGACAGGGCCTCGAACACTGAAGCTTTCTTT.

V is TRBV7-7 and J is TRBJ2-1, with D perhaps assigned TRBD1 or TRBD2 (5 bases each). The CDR3 runs 15 residues. Germline V gene sequence: CDR1 SSHAT, CDR2 FNYEAQ (reference sequence). V shed 6 bases and J shed 3 bases, with 15 bases lying between them. The CDR3: CASSFRESNYNEQFF. The CDR3 DNA reads TGTGCCAGCAGTTTCAGGGAGTCCAACTACAATGAGCAGTTCTTC.